Below, one T cell receptor (beta chain) is given with its context. What it binds is unknown. The sample comes from a study of lymphopenia after photon versus proton radiotherapy. Study-level results: Oligoclonal CD8+ Temra expansion after nadir drove photon patients' diversity drop. Under photons, naive T cells and diversity fell while effector/memory populations rose. Better survival with proton therapy was suggested as possible, not demonstrated.

The V and J ends lost 1 base and 6 bases respectively, with 5 bases between them. In germline, CDR1 is SGHDT, CDR2 YYEEEE. This CDR3 is built from 12 residues. Method: immunoSEQ multiplex PCR; TCRdb's copy keeps in-frame clones and lacks some. Of 20,000 to 25,000 clones listed, around 85% are singletons. The chain employs TRBV5-6 and TRBJ1-5; unclear D gene. This clonotype was obtained from a man between 60 and 75 years old with pancreatic cancer. Source: peripheral blood, taken from a patient treated with photon-based radiotherapy. CDR3 loop: CASSLFGQPQHF. The CDR3 DNA follows: TGTGCCAGCAGCTTGTTTGGTCAGCCCCAGCATTTT.